What follows describes a single TCR beta chain. The sample originates from a study of lymphopenia after photon versus proton radiotherapy. Profiling relied on immunoSEQ multiplex PCR, and the TCRdb table lists in-frame clones only, not all of them. The top ten clones hold 27% of a sample with roughly 15,000 clones, over 75% of them seen once. The sequence came from a middle-aged man with gastric cancer. The input for sequencing was peripheral blood, taken from a patient treated with photon-based radiotherapy.

Written as DNA, the CDR3 is TGCGCCAGCAGCTTGGTAGATCCAGGGCTTCAAGAGACCCAGTACTTC. This codes for CASSLVDPGLQETQYF. The chain has TRBV5-1 and TRBJ2-5; D is perhaps TRBD1 (5 bases). The ends were cut back, 0 bases at V and 2 bases at J, with 14 bases in the middle. The CDR3 contains 16 residues. CDR1 SGHRS and CDR2 YFSETQ come from the germline V gene.